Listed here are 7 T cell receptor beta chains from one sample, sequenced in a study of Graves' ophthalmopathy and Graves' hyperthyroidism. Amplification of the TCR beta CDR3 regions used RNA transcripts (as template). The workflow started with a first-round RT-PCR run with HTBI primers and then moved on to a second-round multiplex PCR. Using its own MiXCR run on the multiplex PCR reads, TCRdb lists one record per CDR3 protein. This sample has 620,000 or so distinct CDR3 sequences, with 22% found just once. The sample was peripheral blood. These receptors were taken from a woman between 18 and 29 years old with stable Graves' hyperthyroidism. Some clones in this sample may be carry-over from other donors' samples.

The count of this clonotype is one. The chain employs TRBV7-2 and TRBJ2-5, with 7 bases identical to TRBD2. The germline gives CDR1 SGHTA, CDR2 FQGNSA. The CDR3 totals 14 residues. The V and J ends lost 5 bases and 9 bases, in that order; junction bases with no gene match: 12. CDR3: CASSRTRDYQAQYF. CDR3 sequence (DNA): TGTGCCAGCAGCAGAACCCGGGACTACCAGGCCCAGTACTTC.

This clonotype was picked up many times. The CDR3 DNA sequence: TGTGCCAGCAGCTCTAACAGTGGAGTGAACACTGAAGCTTTCTTT. It translates to CASSSNSGVNTEAFF. The genes are TRBV11-3 and TRBJ1-1; D unclear. This CDR3 has 15 amino acids. The germline V and J ends were trimmed by 4 bases and 0 bases, with 12 bases remaining between them. The germline V gene encodes CDR1 SGHNT and CDR2 YENEEA.

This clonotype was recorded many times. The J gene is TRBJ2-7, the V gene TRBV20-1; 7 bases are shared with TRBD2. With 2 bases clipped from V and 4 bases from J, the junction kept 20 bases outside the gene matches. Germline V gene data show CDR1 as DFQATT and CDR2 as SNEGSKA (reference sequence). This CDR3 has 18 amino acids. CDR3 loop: CSARPGFPVVRESYEQYF. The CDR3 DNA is TGCAGTGCTAGACCTGGCTTCCCCGTGGTGCGGGAGAGTTACGAGCAGTACTTC.

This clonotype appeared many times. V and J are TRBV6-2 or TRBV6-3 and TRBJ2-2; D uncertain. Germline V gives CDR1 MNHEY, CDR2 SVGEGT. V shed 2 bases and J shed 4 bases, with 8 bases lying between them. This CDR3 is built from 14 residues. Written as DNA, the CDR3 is TGTGCCAGCAGTTACGAGCAGGTCACCGGGGAGCTGTTTTTT. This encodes CASSYEQVTGELFF.

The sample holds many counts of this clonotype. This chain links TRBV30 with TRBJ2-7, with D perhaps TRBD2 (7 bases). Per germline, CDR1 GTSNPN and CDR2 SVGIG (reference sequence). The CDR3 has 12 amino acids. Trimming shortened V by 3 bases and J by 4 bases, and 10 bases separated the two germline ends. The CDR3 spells CAWRQGGYEQYF. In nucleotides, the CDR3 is TGTGCCTGGAGACAGGGAGGGTACGAGCAGTACTTC.

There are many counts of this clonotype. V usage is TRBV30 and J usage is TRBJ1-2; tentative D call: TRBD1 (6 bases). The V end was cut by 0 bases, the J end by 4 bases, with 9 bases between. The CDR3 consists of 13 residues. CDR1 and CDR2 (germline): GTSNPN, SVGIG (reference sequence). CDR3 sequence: CAWSVRTVYGYTF. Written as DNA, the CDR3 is TGTGCCTGGAGTGTGCGGACAGTCTATGGCTACACCTTC. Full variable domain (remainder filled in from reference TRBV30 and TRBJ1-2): SQTIHQWPATLVQPVGSPLSLECTVEGTSNPNLYWYRQAAGRGLQLLFYSVGIGQISSEVPQNLSASRPQDRQFILSSKKLLLSDSGFYLCAWSVRTVYGYTFGSGTRLTVV.

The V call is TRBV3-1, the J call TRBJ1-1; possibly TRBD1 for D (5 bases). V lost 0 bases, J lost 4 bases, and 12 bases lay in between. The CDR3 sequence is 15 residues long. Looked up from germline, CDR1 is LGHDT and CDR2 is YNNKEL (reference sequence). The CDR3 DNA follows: TGTGCCAGCAGCCAAGATCGGCAGGGTATCACTGAAGCTTTCTTT. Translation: CASSQDRQGITEAFF.